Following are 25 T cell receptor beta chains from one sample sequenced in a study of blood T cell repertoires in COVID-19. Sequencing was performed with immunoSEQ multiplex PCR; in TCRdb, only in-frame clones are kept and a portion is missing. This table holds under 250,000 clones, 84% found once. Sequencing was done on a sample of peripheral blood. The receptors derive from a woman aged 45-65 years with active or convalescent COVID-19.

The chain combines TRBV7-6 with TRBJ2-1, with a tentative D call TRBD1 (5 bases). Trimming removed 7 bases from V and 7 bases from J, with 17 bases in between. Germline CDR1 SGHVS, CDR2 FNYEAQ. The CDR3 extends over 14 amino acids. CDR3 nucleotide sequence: TGTGCCAGCACGCCTAGTGACAGCCTTAATGAGCAGTTCTTC. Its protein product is CASTPSDSLNEQFF.

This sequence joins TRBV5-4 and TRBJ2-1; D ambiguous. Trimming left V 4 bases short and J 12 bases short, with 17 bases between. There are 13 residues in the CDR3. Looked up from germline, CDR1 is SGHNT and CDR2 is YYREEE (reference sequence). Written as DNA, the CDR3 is TGTGCCAGCAGCCCCCCGGTGGCGGTTCGGCAGTTCTTC. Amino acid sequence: CASSPPVAVRQFF. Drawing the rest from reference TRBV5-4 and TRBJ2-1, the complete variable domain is ETGVTQSPTHLIKTRGQQVTLRCSSQSGHNTVSWYQQALGQGPQFIFQYYREEENGRGNFPPRFSGLQFPNYSSELNVNALELDDSALYLCASSPPVAVRQFFGPGTRLTVL.

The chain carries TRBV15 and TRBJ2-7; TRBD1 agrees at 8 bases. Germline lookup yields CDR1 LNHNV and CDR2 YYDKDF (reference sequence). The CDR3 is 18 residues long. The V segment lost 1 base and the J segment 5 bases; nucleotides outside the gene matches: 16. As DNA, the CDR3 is TGTGCCACCAGCAGAGGTCCAGGGGGCGCGGTATTAGTCCACGAGCAGTACGTC. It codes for CATSRGPGGAVLVHEQYV.

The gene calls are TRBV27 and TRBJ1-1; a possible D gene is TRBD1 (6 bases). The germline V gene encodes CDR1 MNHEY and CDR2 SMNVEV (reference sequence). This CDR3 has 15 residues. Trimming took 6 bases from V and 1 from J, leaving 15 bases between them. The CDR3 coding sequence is TGTGCCAGCAGATCCCAACAGGGTCAGAACACTGAAGCTTTCTTT. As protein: CASRSQQGQNTEAFF.

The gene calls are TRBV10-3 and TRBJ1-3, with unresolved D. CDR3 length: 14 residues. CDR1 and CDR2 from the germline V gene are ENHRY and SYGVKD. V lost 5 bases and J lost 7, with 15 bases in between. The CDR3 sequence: CAISPTDLWNTIYF. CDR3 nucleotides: TGTGCCATCAGTCCTACAGATCTGTGGAACACCATATATTTT.

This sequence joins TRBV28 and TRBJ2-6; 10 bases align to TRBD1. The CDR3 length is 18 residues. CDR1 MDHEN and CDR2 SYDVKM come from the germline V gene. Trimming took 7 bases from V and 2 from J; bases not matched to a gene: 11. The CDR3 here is CASNPGQGKEAGANVLTF. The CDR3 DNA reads TGTGCCAGCAACCCGGGACAGGGGAAGGAAGCTGGGGCCAACGTCCTGACTTTC. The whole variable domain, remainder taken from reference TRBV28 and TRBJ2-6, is DVKVTQSSRYLVKRTGEKVFLECVQDMDHENMFWYRQDPGLGLRLIYFSYDVKMKEKGDIPEGYSVSREKKERFSLILESASTNQTSMYLCASNPGQGKEAGANVLTFGAGSRLTVL.

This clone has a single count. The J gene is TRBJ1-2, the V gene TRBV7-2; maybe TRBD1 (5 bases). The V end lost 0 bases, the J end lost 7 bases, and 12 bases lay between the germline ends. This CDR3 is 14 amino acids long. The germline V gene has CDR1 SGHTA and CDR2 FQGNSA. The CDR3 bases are TGTGCCAGCAGCTTAGCGGGGCGGACGGGTGGCTACACCTTC. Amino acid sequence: CASSLAGRTGGYTF.

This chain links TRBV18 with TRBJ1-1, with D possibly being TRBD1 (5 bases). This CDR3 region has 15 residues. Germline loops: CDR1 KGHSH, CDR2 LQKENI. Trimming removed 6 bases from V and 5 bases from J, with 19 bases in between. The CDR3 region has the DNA TGTGCCAGCTCCCCAAGGGATCAGGGAGGGACTGAAGCTTTCTTT. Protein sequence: CASSPRDQGGTEAFF.

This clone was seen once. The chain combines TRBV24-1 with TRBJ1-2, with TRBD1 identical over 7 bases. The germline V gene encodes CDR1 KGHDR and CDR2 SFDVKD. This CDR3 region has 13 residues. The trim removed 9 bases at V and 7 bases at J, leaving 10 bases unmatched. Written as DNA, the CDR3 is TGTGCCACCGAGACAGGGAAGGTTGGTGGCTACACCTTC. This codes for CATETGKVGGYTF.

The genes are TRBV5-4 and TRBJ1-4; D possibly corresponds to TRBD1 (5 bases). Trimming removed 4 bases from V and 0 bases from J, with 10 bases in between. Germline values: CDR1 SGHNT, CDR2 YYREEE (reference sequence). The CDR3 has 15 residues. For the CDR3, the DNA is TGTGCCAGCAGCCTACTCAGGGCAACTAATGAAAAACTGTTTTTT. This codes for CASSLLRATNEKLFF.

CDR3 amino acids: CASSLDGGDEQYF. The CDR3 nucleotides are TGTGCCAGCAGTCTTGACGGAGGCGACGAGCAGTACTTC. V usage is TRBV28 and J usage is TRBJ2-7; the D gene is possibly TRBD2 (5 bases). The CDR3 covers 13 residues. Germline V lookup: CDR1 MDHEN, CDR2 SYDVKM. V was pared by 5 bases and J by 5 bases, with 13 bases between.

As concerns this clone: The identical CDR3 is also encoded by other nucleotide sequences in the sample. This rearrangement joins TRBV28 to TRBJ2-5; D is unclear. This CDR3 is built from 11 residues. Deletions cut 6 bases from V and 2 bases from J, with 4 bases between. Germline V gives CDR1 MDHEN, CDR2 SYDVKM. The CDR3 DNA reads TGTGCCAGCAGCTCTCAAGAGACCCAGTACTTC. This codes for CASSSQETQYF. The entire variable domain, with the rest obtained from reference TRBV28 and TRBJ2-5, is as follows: DVKVTQSSRYLVKRTGEKVFLECVQDMDHENMFWYRQDPGLGLRLIYFSYDVKMKEKGDIPEGYSVSREKKERFSLILESASTNQTSMYLCASSSQETQYFGPGTRLLVL.

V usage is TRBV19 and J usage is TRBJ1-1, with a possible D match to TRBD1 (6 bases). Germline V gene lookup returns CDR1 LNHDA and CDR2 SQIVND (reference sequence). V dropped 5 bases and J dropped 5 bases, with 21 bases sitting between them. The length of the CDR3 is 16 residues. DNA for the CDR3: TGTGCCAGTAGTCAGGGGTACATCTACTCGGGTACTGAAGCTTTCTTT. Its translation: CASSQGYIYSGTEAFF.

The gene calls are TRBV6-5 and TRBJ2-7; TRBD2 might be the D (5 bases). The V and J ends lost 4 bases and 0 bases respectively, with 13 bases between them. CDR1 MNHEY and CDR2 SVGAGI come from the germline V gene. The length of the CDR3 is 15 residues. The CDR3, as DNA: TGTGCCAGCAGTTTCGACCCGGGGAGCTCCTACGAGCAGTACTTC. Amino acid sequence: CASSFDPGSSYEQYF.

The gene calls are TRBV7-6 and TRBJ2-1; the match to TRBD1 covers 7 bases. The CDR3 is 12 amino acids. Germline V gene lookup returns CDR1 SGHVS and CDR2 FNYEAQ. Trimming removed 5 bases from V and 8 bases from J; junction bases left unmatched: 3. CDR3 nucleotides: TGTGCCAGCAGCCTTCAGGGGGATGAGCAGTTCTTC. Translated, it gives CASSLQGDEQFF. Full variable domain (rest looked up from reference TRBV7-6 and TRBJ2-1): GAGVSQSPRYKVTKRGQDVALRCDPISGHVSLYWYRQALGQGPEFLTYFNYEAQQDKSGLPNDRFSAERPEGSISTLTIQRTEQRDSAMYRCASSLQGDEQFFGPGTRLTVL.

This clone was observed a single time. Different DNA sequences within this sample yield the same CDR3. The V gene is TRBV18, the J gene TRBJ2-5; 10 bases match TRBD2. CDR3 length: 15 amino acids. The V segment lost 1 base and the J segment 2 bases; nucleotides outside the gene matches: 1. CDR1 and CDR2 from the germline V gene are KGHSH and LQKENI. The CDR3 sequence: CASSPRLAGQETQYF. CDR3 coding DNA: TGTGCCAGCTCACCACGACTAGCGGGTCAAGAGACCCAGTACTTC. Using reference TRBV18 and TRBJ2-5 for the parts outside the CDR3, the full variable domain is NAGVMQNPRHLVRRRGQEARLRCSPMKGHSHVYWYRQLPEEGLKFMVYLQKENIIDESGMPKERFSAEFPKEGPSILRIQQVVRGDSAAYFCASSPRLAGQETQYFGPGTRLLVL.

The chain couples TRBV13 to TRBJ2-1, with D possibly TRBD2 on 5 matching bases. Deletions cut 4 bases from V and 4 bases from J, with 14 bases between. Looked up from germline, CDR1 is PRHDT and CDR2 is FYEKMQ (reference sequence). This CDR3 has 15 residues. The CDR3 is CASSSIGGTYNEQFF. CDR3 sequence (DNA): TGTGCCAGCAGCTCAATTGGAGGCACGTACAATGAGCAGTTCTTC.

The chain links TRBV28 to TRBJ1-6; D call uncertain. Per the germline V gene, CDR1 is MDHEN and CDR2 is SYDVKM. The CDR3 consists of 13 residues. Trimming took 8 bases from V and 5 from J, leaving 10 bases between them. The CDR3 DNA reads TGTGCCAGCTCCCAGTTTAATAATTCACCCCTCCACTTT. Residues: CASSQFNNSPLHF. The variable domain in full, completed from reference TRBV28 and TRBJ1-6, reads DVKVTQSSRYLVKRTGEKVFLECVQDMDHENMFWYRQDPGLGLRLIYFSYDVKMKEKGDIPEGYSVSREKKERFSLILESASTNQTSMYLCASSQFNNSPLHFGNGTRLTVT.

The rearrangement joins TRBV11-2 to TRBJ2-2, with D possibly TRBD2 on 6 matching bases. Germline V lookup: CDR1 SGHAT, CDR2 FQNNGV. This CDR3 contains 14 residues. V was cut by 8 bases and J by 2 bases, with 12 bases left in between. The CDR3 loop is CASDMGLNTGELFF. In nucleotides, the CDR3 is TGTGCCAGCGATATGGGACTTAACACCGGGGAGCTGTTTTTT.

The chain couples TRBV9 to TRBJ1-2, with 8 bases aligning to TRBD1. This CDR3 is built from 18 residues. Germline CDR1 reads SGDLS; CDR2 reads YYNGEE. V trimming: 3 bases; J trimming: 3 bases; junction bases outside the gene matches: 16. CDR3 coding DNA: TGTGCCAGCAGCGAAACAGAAAAAGATACGGGACAGGACTATGGCTACACCTTC. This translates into CASSETEKDTGQDYGYTF. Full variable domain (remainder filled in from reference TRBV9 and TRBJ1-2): DSGVTQTPKHLITATGQRVTLRCSPRSGDLSVYWYQQSLDQGLQFLIQYYNGEERAKGNILERFSAQQFPDLHSELNLSSLELGDSALYFCASSETEKDTGQDYGYTFGSGTRLTVV.

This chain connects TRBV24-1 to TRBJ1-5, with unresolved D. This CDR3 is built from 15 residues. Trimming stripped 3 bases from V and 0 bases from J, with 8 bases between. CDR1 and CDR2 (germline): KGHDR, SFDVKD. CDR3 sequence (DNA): TGTGCCACCAGTGATCCGACAATTAGCAATCAGCCCCAGCATTTT. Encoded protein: CATSDPTISNQPQHF.

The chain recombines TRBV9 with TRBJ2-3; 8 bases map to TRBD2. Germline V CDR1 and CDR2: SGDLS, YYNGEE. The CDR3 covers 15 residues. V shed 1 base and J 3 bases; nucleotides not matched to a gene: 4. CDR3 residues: CASSVQAGGTDTQYF. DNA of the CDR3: TGTGCCAGCAGCGTACAGGCGGGGGGAACAGATACGCAGTATTTT.

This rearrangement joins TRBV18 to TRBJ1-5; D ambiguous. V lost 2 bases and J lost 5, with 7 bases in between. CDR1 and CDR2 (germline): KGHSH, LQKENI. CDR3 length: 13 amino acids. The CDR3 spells CASSPGGDQPQHF. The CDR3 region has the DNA TGTGCCAGCTCACCAGGAGGTGATCAGCCCCAGCATTTT.

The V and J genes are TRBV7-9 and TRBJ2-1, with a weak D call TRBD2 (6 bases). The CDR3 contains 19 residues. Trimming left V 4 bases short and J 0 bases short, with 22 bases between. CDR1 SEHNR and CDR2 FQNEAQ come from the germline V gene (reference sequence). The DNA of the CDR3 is TGTGCCAGCAGCTCCGCGAAAGGGAGACGGGGGAGCTCCTACAATGAGCAGTTCTTC. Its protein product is CASSSAKGRRGSSYNEQFF.

The CDR3 region is CASSYSQGQPYEQYF. As DNA, the CDR3 is TGTGCCAGCAGTTACTCCCAGGGACAGCCCTACGAGCAGTACTTC. This chain links TRBV6-5 with TRBJ2-7; 7 bases agree with TRBD1. V lost 0 bases to trimming and J lost 2 bases; unmatched junction nucleotides: 4. CDR1 MNHEY and CDR2 SVGAGI come from the germline V gene. The CDR3 has 15 residues.